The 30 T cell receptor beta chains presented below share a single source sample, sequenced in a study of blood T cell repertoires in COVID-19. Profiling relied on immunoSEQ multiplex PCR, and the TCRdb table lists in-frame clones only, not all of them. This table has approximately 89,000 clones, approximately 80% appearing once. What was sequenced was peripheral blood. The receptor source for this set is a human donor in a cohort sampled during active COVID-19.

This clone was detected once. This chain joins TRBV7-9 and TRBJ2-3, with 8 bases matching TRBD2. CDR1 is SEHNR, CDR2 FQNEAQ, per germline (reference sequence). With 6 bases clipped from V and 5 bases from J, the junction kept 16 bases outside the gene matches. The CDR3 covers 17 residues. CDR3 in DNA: TGTGCCAGCAGGCCCGGGACTAGGACGTTTGGGGGAGATACGCAGTATTTT. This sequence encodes CASRPGTRTFGGDTQYF.

CDR3 bases: TGTGCCAGCAGCTCTAGCGGGGGCCCAACTTACTCGGATGAGCAGTTCTTC. Translation gives CASSSSGGPTYSDEQFF. The chain links TRBV7-3 to TRBJ2-1; 10 bases line up with TRBD2. V was clipped by 4 bases and J by 8 bases; unmatched bases: 14. This CDR3 is 17 amino acids long. Germline-derived CDR1 and CDR2 are SGHTA and FQGTGA.

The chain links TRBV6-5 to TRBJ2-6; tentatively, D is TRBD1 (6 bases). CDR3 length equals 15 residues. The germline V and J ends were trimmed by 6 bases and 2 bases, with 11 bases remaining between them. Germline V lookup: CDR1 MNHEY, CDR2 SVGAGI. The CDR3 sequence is CASRRTGTGANVLTF. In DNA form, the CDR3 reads TGTGCCAGCAGACGTACAGGGACTGGGGCCAACGTCCTGACTTTC.

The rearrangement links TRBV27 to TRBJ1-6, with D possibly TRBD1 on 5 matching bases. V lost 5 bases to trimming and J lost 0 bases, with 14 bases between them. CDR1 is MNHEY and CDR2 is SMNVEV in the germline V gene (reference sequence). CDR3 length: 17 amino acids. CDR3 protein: CASSPGGARSYNSPLHF. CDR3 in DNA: TGTGCCAGCAGTCCCGGAGGGGCACGCTCCTATAATTCACCCCTCCACTTT.

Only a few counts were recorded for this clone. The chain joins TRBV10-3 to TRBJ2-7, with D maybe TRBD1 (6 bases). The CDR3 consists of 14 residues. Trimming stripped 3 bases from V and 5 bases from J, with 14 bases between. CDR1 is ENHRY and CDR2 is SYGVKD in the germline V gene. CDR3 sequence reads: CAISDAGARDEQYF. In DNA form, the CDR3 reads TGTGCCATCAGTGATGCAGGGGCGCGGGACGAGCAGTACTTC.

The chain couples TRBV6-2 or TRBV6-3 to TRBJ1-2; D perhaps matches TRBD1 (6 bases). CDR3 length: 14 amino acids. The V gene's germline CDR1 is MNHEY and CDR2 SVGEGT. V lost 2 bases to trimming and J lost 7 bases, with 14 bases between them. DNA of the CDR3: TGTGCCAGCAGTTACCGGGGGGCGGTAGCTGGCTACACCTTC. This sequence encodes CASSYRGAVAGYTF.

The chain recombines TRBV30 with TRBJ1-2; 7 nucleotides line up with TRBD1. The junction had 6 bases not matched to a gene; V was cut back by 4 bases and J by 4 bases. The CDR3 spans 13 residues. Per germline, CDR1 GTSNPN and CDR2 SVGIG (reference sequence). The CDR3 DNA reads TGTGCCTGGACCCCGGGACAGATCTATGGCTACACCTTC. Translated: CAWTPGQIYGYTF.

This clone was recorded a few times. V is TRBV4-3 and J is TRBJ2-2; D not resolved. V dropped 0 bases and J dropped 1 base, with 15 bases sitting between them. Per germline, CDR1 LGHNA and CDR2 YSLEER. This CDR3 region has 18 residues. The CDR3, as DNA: TGCGCCAGCAGCCAAGAAGCCCAGGCCGCCCTGAACACCGGGGAGCTGTTTTTT. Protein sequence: CASSQEAQAALNTGELFF.

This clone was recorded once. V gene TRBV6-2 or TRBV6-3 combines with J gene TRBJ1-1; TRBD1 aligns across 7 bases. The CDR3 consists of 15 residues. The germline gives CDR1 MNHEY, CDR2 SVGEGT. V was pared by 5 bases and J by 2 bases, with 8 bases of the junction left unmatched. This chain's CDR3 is CASSDGTALNTEAFF. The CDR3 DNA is TGTGCCAGCAGTGACGGGACAGCCCTTAACACTGAAGCTTTCTTT.

CDR3 residues: CASSKRGGPNTGELFF. In nucleotides, the CDR3 is TGTGCCAGCAGCAAAAGGGGGGGACCGAACACCGGGGAGCTGTTTTTT. The genes are TRBV21-1 and TRBJ2-2; the listed D gene, TRBD2, was not tested against the DNA. TRBV21-1 is listed as a pseudogene. The CDR3 totals 16 residues.

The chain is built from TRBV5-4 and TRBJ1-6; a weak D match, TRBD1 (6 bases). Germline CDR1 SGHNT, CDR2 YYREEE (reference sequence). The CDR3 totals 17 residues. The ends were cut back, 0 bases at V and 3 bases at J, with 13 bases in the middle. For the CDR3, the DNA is TGTGCCAGCAGCTTGGACGGACAGAACAACTATAATTCACCCCTCCACTTT. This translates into CASSLDGQNNYNSPLHF.

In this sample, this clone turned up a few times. CDR3 amino acids: CASSIAGYEQYF. The CDR3 nucleotides are TGTGCCAGTAGTATAGCAGGGTACGAGCAGTACTTC. The genes are TRBV19 and TRBJ2-7; D may be TRBD1 (5 bases). Germline lookup yields CDR1 LNHDA and CDR2 SQIVND (reference sequence). This CDR3 is built from 12 residues. The V gene lost 1 base and the J gene lost 4 bases, with 5 bases spanning the gap.

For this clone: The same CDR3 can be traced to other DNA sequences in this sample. The CDR3 loop is CATSDFGTGELFF. The CDR3 DNA follows: TGTGCCACCAGTGATTTCGGCACCGGGGAGCTGTTTTTT. This rearrangement joins TRBV24-1 to TRBJ2-2; D unclear. Trimming removed 1 base at V and 4 bases at J, with 3 bases between. Germline CDR1 is KGHDR and CDR2 is SFDVKD. This CDR3 has 13 residues.

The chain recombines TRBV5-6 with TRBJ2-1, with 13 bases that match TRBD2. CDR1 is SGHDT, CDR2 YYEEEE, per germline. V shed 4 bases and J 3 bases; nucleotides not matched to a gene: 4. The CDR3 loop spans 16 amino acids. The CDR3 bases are TGTGCCAGCAGCCAAGGACTAGCGGGGGACTACAATGAGCAGTTCTTC. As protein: CASSQGLAGDYNEQFF.

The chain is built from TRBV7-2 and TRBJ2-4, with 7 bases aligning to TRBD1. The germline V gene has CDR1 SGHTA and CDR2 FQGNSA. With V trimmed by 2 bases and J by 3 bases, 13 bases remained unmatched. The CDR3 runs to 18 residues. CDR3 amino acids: CASSLSSFPGQVKNIQYF. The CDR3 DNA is TGTGCCAGCAGCTTATCTTCTTTTCCAGGACAGGTCAAAAACATTCAGTACTTC.

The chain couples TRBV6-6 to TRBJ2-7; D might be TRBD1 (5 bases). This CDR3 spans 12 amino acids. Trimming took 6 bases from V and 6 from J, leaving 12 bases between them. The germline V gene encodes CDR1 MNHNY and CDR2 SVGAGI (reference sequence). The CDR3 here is CASSPDRFEQYF. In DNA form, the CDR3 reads TGTGCCAGCAGCCCTGACAGATTCGAGCAGTACTTC.

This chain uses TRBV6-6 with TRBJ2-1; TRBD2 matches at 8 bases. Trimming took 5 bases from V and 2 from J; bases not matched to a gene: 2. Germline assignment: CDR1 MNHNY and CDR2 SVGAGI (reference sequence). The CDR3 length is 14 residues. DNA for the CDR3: TGTGCCAGCAGTGGGACTAGGGCCTACAATGAGCAGTTCTTC. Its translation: CASSGTRAYNEQFF.

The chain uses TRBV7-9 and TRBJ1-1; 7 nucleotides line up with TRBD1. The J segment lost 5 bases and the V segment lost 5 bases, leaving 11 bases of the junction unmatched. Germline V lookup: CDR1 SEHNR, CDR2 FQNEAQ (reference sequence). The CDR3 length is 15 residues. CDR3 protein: CASSPLGGSGTEAFF. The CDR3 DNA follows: TGTGCCAGCAGCCCGCTAGGGGGCTCGGGTACTGAAGCTTTCTTT.

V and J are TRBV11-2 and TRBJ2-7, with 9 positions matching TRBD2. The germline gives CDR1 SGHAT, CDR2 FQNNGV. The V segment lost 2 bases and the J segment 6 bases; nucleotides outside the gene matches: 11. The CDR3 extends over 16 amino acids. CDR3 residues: CASSLSHVAGGREQYF. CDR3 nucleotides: TGTGCCAGCAGCTTATCCCACGTGGCGGGGGGGCGCGAGCAGTACTTC.

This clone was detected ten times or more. In DNA form, the CDR3 reads TGTGCCATCAAAGGGACAGGGGGAACAGAATCACCCCTCCACTTT. As protein: CAIKGTGGTESPLHF. The chain is built from TRBV10-3 and TRBJ1-6; 11 positions match TRBD1. Germline assignment: CDR1 ENHRY and CDR2 SYGVKD. The CDR3 has 15 amino acids. V was pared by 7 bases and J by 10 bases, with 9 bases of the junction left unmatched.

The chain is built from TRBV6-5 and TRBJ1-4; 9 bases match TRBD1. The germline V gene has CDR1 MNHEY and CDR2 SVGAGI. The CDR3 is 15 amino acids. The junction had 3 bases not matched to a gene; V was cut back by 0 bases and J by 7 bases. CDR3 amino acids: CASSYSNRGREKLFF. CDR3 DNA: TGTGCCAGCAGTTACTCTAACAGGGGGCGTGAAAAACTGTTTTTT.

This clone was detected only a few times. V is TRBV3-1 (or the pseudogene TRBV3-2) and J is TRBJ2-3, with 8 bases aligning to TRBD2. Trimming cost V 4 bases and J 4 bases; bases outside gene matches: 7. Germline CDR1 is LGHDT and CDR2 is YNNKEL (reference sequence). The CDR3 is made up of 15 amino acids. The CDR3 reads CASSPRRGVADTQYF. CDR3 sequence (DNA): TGTGCCAGCAGCCCCCGGCGGGGGGTGGCAGATACGCAGTATTTT.

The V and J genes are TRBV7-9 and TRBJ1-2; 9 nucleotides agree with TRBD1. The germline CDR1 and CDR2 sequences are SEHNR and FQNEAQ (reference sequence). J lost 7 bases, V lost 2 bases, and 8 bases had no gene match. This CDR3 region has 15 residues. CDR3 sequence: CASSLREQGARGYTF. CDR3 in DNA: TGTGCCAGCAGCTTAAGGGAACAGGGGGCGCGTGGCTACACCTTC.

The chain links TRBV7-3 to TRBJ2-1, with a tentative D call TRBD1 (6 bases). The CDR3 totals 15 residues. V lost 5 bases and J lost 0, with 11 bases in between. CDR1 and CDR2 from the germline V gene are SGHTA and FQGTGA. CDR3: CASSPLGGSYNEQFF. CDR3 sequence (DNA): TGTGCCAGCAGCCCCCTAGGGGGCTCCTACAATGAGCAGTTCTTC.

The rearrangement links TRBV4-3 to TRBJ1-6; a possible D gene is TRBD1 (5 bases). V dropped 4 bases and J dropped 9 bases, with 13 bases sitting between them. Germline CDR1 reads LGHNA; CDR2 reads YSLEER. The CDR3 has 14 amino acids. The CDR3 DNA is TGCGCCAGCAGCCTAAGGCGGGACGGTTCACCCCTCCACTTT. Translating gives CASSLRRDGSPLHF.

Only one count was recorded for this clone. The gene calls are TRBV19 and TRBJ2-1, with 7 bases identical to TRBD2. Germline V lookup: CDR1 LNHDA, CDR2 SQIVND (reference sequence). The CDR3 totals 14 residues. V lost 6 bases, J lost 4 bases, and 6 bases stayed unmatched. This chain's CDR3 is CASSREVAYNEQFF. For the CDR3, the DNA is TGTGCCAGTAGCCGGGAGGTCGCGTACAATGAGCAGTTCTTC.

The CDR3 coding sequence is TGTGCCAGCAGCTCGGACAGTAGCGAGCAGTACTTC. Residues: CASSSDSSEQYF. The chain uses TRBV5-5 and TRBJ2-7; maybe TRBD1 (6 bases). The CDR3 runs 12 residues. Trimming removed 3 bases at V and 6 bases at J, with 10 bases between. Germline CDR1 SGHKS, CDR2 YYEKEE (reference sequence).

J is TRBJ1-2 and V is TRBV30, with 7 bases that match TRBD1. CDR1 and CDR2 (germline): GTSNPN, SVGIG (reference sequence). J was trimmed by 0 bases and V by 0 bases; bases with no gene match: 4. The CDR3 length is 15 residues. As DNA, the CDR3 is TGTGCCTGGAGTGTAACAGGGACAGCTAACTATGGCTACACCTTC. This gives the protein CAWSVTGTANYGYTF.

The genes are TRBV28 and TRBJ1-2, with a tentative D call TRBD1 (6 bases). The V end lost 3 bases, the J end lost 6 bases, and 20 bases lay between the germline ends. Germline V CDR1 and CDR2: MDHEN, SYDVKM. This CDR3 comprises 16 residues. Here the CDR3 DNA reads TGTGCCAGCAGTTTGGGGACACTAGACAGGACCCATGGCTACACCTTC. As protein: CASSLGTLDRTHGYTF.

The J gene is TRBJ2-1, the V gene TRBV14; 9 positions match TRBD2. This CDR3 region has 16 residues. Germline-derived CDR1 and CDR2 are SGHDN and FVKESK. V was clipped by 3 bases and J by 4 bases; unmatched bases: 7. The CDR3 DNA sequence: TGTGCCAGCAGCCATGGACGACTAGCGGAGTACAATGAGCAGTTCTTC. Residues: CASSHGRLAEYNEQFF.